A single sample gave rise to the 31 T cell receptor beta chains below, sequenced in a study of cytomegalovirus exposure and HLA in healthy donors. The study ran its PCR with 60 Vbeta and 13 Jbeta primers. Libraries were prepared by immunoSEQ multiplex PCR; TCRdb keeps only in-frame clonotypes and omits some of them. Of 150,000 to 200,000 clones in the sample, around 77% are singletons; the top ten hold 1.5% to 2%. Sequenced input: PBMCs. The receptors derive from a woman aged 25-40 years in good health and CMV-seronegative.

This clone was recorded a few times. The chain is built from TRBV4-3 and TRBJ2-7; TRBD1 matches 8 bases. V dropped 3 bases and J dropped 6; count of bases not matched to a gene: 10. The CDR3 is made up of 15 amino acids. Per germline, CDR1 LGHNA and CDR2 YSLEER. This chain's CDR3 is CASSQDQGAWTEQYF. CDR3 nucleotides: TGCGCCAGCAGCCAGGACCAGGGGGCTTGGACCGAGCAGTACTTC.

The chain links TRBV4-3 to TRBJ2-3; D gene uncertain. Germline V lookup: CDR1 LGHNA, CDR2 YSLEER. V dropped 4 bases and J dropped 3 bases, with 14 bases sitting between them. There are 15 residues in the CDR3. CDR3 loop: CASSPLSPSTDTQYF. The CDR3 nucleotides are TGCGCCAGCAGCCCCTTATCTCCGAGTACAGATACGCAGTATTTT.

The chain joins TRBV30 to TRBJ2-7, with D possibly being TRBD1 (5 bases). Germline assignment: CDR1 GTSNPN and CDR2 SVGIG (reference sequence). Trimming left V 0 bases short and J 3 bases short, with 24 bases between. This CDR3 is 18 amino acids long. CDR3 sequence reads: CAWSVTGSITIDRYEQYF. The CDR3, as DNA: TGTGCCTGGAGTGTAACAGGCTCTATCACGATTGACCGCTACGAGCAGTACTTC.

V and J are TRBV27 and TRBJ2-7; maybe TRBD1 (6 bases). The CDR3 runs to 15 residues. From germline, CDR1 is MNHEY and CDR2 SMNVEV (reference sequence). The germline V and J ends were trimmed by 0 bases and 3 bases, with 12 bases remaining between them. CDR3 residues: CASSLSGQSSYEQYF. The CDR3 bases are TGTGCCAGCAGTTTATCCGGACAGTCTAGCTACGAGCAGTACTTC.

This clone was detected only a few times. This chain joins TRBV10-3 and TRBJ2-5; 11 bases are a match to TRBD2. CDR3 length equals 14 residues. In germline, CDR1 is ENHRY, CDR2 SYGVKD. V shed 6 bases, J shed 3 bases, and the junction held 3 bases outside the gene matches. The CDR3 nucleotides read TGTGCCATCAGAGGGACTAGCGGAGAAGAGACCCAGTACTTC. Translating it yields CAIRGTSGEETQYF.

The chain uses TRBV2 and TRBJ1-1, with D possibly TRBD1 on 5 matching bases. The germline gives CDR1 SNHLY, CDR2 FYNNEI. Trimming took off 7 bases at V and 4 bases at J, with 10 bases between the two ends. The CDR3 is 12 residues long. CDR3 amino acids: CASIRGSTEAFF. DNA of the CDR3: TGTGCCAGCATTCGGGGGAGCACTGAAGCTTTCTTT.

This clone occurred a few times. The chain is built from TRBV30 and TRBJ2-7, with 7 bases that match TRBD1. Germline V gene data show CDR1 as GTSNPN and CDR2 as SVGIG (reference sequence). CDR3 length: 13 amino acids. Unmatched junction bases numbered 8, after V lost 2 bases and J lost 7 bases. The CDR3 is CAWSIQGLGEQYF. CDR3 DNA: TGTGCCTGGAGTATACAGGGGTTGGGGGAGCAGTACTTC.

The V and J genes are TRBV14 and TRBJ1-2; 10 bases align to TRBD1. CDR3 length: 14 residues. V shed 6 bases and J 4 bases; nucleotides not matched to a gene: 5. The germline CDR1 and CDR2 sequences are SGHDN and FVKESK. CDR3 sequence: CASSTGTGVYGYTF. The CDR3 nucleotides are TGTGCCAGCAGTACCGGGACAGGGGTCTATGGCTACACCTTC.

The rearrangement joins TRBV5-8 to TRBJ2-2; possible D gene TRBD2, 5 bases. CDR3 length: 15 residues. The V and J ends lost 4 bases and 2 bases respectively, with 12 bases between them. CDR1 and CDR2 from the germline V gene are SGHTS and YDEGEE. Here the CDR3 reads CASSSRRANTGELFF. CDR3 in DNA: TGTGCCAGCAGCAGCAGGCGGGCCAACACCGGGGAGCTGTTTTTT.

The chain joins TRBV18 to TRBJ2-1; 8 bases agree with TRBD1. Germline lookup yields CDR1 KGHSH and CDR2 LQKENI. With 6 bases clipped from V and 0 bases from J, the junction kept 4 bases outside the gene matches. CDR3 size: 15 residues. Written as DNA, the CDR3 is TGTGCCAGCTCGCCGACAGGGGACTCCTACAATGAGCAGTTCTTC. It translates to CASSPTGDSYNEQFF.

CDR3 in amino acids: CAWSVRWEAFF. Here the CDR3 DNA reads TGTGCCTGGAGTGTCCGGTGGGAAGCTTTCTTT. The rearrangement links TRBV30 to TRBJ1-1; D remains unclear. Germline values: CDR1 GTSNPN, CDR2 SVGIG (reference sequence). Trimming took off 0 bases at V and 8 bases at J, with 7 bases between the two ends. The CDR3 is 11 residues long. Variable domain in full (rest from reference TRBV30 and TRBJ1-1): SQTIHQWPATLVQPVGSPLSLECTVEGTSNPNLYWYRQAAGRGLQLLFYSVGIGQISSEVPQNLSASRPQDRQFILSSKKLLLSDSGFYLCAWSVRWEAFFGQGTRLTVV.

This chain joins TRBV10-3 and TRBJ2-1; 7 bases map to TRBD2. The J segment lost 3 bases and the V segment lost 8 bases, leaving 10 bases of the junction unmatched. The germline CDR1 and CDR2 sequences are ENHRY and SYGVKD. The CDR3 covers 15 residues. CDR3 in DNA: TGTGCCATCGCAGGGATGGGGGGGGACTACAATGAGCAGTTCTTC. The encoded protein is CAIAGMGGDYNEQFF.

The V call is TRBV29-1, the J call TRBJ2-1, with TRBD2 matching over 12 bases. Germline CDR1 SQVTM, CDR2 ANQGSEA. V gave up 4 bases and J gave up 0 bases; unmatched junction bases: 13. The CDR3 consists of 19 residues. The CDR3 reads CSVVGSSGRASSSYNEQFF. In nucleotides, the CDR3 is TGCAGCGTTGTGGGGTCTAGCGGGAGGGCCTCGAGCTCCTACAATGAGCAGTTCTTC.

The chain employs TRBV6-5 and TRBJ2-1, with TRBD2 matching over 9 bases. The CDR3 runs to 15 residues. The V gene's germline CDR1 is MNHEY and CDR2 SVGAGI. Trimming removed 11 bases from V and 2 bases from J; junction bases left unmatched: 10. This chain's CDR3 is CAAGGGEGTYNEQFF. Here the CDR3 DNA reads TGTGCCGCGGGCGGGGGGGAGGGAACCTACAATGAGCAGTTCTTC.

The chain couples TRBV29-1 to TRBJ1-3, with D uncertain. Trimming took 3 bases from V and 4 from J, leaving 19 bases between them. This CDR3 spans 16 amino acids. The germline gives CDR1 SQVTM, CDR2 ANQGSEA. The CDR3 here is CSVEAGMGFSGNTIYF. CDR3 coding DNA: TGCAGCGTTGAGGCGGGAATGGGTTTCTCGGGAAACACCATATATTTT.

This chain joins TRBV30 and TRBJ2-5; no definite D call. The CDR3 has 12 amino acids. Germline lookup yields CDR1 GTSNPN and CDR2 SVGIG (reference sequence). With 2 bases removed from V and 5 bases from J, the gap between germline ends came to 9 bases. The CDR3 DNA sequence: TGTGCCTGGAGTTTGTTTTCGGAGACCCAGTACTTC. Translating gives CAWSLFSETQYF.

CDR3 nucleotides: TGTGCCAGCAGTTTATTCTCGACAGGGAACACTGAAGCTTTCTTT. This gives the protein CASSLFSTGNTEAFF. The genes are TRBV28 and TRBJ1-1; the D gene is possibly TRBD1 (6 bases). The CDR3 consists of 15 residues. Germline values: CDR1 MDHEN, CDR2 SYDVKM. Trimming removed 1 base from V and 1 base from J, with 10 bases in between.

The rearrangement links TRBV7-9 to TRBJ1-1; the D gene is possibly TRBD1 (5 bases). Germline V gene sequence: CDR1 SEHNR, CDR2 FQNEAQ (reference sequence). V lost 5 bases, J lost 1 base, and 20 bases lay in between. The CDR3 has 17 residues. The CDR3 reads CASSQGRQQEWNTEAFF. For the CDR3, the DNA is TGTGCCAGCAGCCAAGGTCGCCAACAGGAATGGAACACTGAAGCTTTCTTT.

The gene calls are TRBV11-2 and TRBJ2-3; 7 positions match TRBD2. The length of the CDR3 is 15 residues. CDR1 and CDR2 from the germline V gene are SGHAT and FQNNGV. V lost 2 bases to trimming and J lost 5 bases; unmatched junction nucleotides: 7. CDR3 in amino acids: CASSLNPSGEDTQYF. For the CDR3, the DNA is TGTGCCAGCAGCTTAAATCCTAGCGGTGAAGATACGCAGTATTTT.

The V gene is TRBV19, the J gene TRBJ1-2; 8 bases fit TRBD1. Losses at the gene ends were 7 bases for V and 4 bases for J; bases not matched to a gene: 11. The CDR3 has 15 amino acids. CDR1 is LNHDA and CDR2 is SQIVND in the germline V gene (reference sequence). CDR3 sequence: CASNLRGRVSYGYTF. The CDR3, as DNA: TGTGCCAGTAATCTCAGGGGGCGGGTCTCCTATGGCTACACCTTC.

This clone was picked up one time. The chain carries TRBV10-2 and TRBJ1-2; D gene uncertain. This CDR3 comprises 13 residues. Trimming removed 2 bases at V and 7 bases at J, with 11 bases between. Germline loops: CDR1 WSHSY, CDR2 SAAADI. CDR3 sequence: CASSEGPGSGYTF. The CDR3 coding sequence is TGCGCCAGCAGTGAGGGGCCGGGGTCTGGCTACACCTTC.

The chain joins TRBV5-6 to TRBJ1-5; tentative D call: TRBD1 (5 bases). The CDR3 is made up of 14 amino acids. CDR1 and CDR2 (germline): SGHDT, YYEEEE. Trimming shortened V by 2 bases and J by 9 bases, and 15 bases separated the two germline ends. This CDR3 reads CASSFWVTQGPQHF. The CDR3 coding sequence is TGTGCCAGCAGCTTCTGGGTTACCCAGGGGCCCCAGCATTTT.

The chain links TRBV30 to TRBJ1-1; TRBD1 is a possible D gene (6 bases). The CDR3 is 11 amino acids. V was pared by 0 bases and J by 11 bases, with 10 bases between. The germline CDR1 and CDR2 sequences are GTSNPN and SVGIG (reference sequence). The CDR3 loop is CAWSVQGGAFF. The CDR3 coding sequence is TGTGCCTGGAGTGTACAGGGCGGGGCTTTCTTT.

This rearrangement joins TRBV27 to TRBJ2-7; 14 bases match TRBD2. After removal of 4 bases from V and 2 bases from J, the junction contained 10 bases not matched to a gene. The germline V gene encodes CDR1 MNHEY and CDR2 SMNVEV (reference sequence). CDR3 length: 18 amino acids. CDR3 nucleotide sequence: TGTGCCAGCAGTTCCGGGACTAGCGGGAGCTGGGATCCCTACGAGCAGTACTTC. Translating it yields CASSSGTSGSWDPYEQYF.

This chain joins TRBV2 and TRBJ2-4, with TRBD2 matching over 15 bases. The CDR3 runs to 20 residues. The ends lost 4 bases at V and 0 bases at J; junction bases unmatched: 10. Germline V lookup: CDR1 SNHLY, CDR2 FYNNEI. DNA for the CDR3: TGTGCCAGCAGTGCTAGCCAAGGACTAGCGGGAGGGCTAGCCAAAAACATTCAGTACTTC. This translates into CASSASQGLAGGLAKNIQYF.

The table lists this clone with a few counts. The chain is built from TRBV5-1 and TRBJ1-3, with D perhaps matching TRBD1 (6 bases). The V gene lost 3 bases and the J gene lost 1 base, with 14 bases spanning the gap. CDR1 and CDR2 from the germline V gene are SGHRS and YFSETQ. This CDR3 comprises 16 residues. The CDR3 nucleotides read TGCGCCAGCAGCTCCAGGGGTAGTAGTTCTGGAAACACCATATATTTT. Amino acid sequence: CASSSRGSSSGNTIYF.

V usage is TRBV9 and J usage is TRBJ2-1, with a tentative D call TRBD2 (5 bases). Per the germline V gene, CDR1 is SGDLS and CDR2 is YYNGEE. The length of the CDR3 is 15 residues. The V end lost 0 bases, the J end lost 0 bases, and 7 bases lay between the germline ends. The DNA for the CDR3 is TGTGCCAGCAGCGTAGTGGGGAGCTCCTACAATGAGCAGTTCTTC. It encodes CASSVVGSSYNEQFF.

The rearrangement uses TRBV4-1 and TRBJ1-6; TRBD1 agrees at 9 bases. The CDR3 extends over 16 amino acids. Germline-derived CDR1 and CDR2 are MGHRA and YSYEKL. V trimming: 3 bases; J trimming: 7 bases; junction bases outside the gene matches: 7. CDR3 amino acids: CASSHTTGTGNSPLHF. CDR3 sequence (DNA): TGCGCCAGCAGCCACACTACCGGGACAGGGAATTCACCCCTCCACTTT.

The V call is TRBV28, the J call TRBJ2-5; D possibly corresponds to TRBD1 (5 bases). V lost 5 bases, J lost 3 bases, and 13 bases lay in between. The CDR3 runs to 14 residues. Germline CDR1 reads MDHEN; CDR2 reads SYDVKM. The CDR3 coding sequence is TGTGCCAGCAGTCGTGCGGACACCAAAGAGACCCAGTACTTC. Its translation is CASSRADTKETQYF.

The rearrangement joins TRBV11-2 to TRBJ2-1; 9 nucleotides line up with TRBD2. The CDR3 has 15 amino acids. V lost 3 bases and J lost 4; bases outside the gene matches: 4. CDR1 and CDR2 from the germline V gene are SGHAT and FQNNGV. CDR3 loop: CASSFERGVYNEQFF. The DNA of the CDR3 is TGTGCCAGCAGCTTCGAGCGGGGGGTATACAATGAGCAGTTCTTC.

V usage is TRBV6-1 and J usage is TRBJ1-6; the match to TRBD1 covers 7 bases. Germline V gene data show CDR1 as MNHNS and CDR2 as SASEGT. V shed 1 base and J 9 bases; nucleotides not matched to a gene: 6. This CDR3 is 15 amino acids long. The CDR3 loop is CASSEGGDSLSPLHF. The CDR3, as DNA: TGTGCCAGCAGTGAAGGGGGGGACAGTCTTTCACCCCTCCACTTT.